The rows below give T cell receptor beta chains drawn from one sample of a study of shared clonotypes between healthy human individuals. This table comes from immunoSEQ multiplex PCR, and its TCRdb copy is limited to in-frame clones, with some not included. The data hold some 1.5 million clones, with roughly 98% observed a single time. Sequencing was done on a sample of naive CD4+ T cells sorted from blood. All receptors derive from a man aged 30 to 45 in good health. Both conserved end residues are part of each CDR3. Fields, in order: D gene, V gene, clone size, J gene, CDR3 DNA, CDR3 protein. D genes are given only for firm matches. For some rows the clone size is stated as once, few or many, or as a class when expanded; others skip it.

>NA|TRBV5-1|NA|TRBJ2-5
TGCGCCAGCAGCTTAACCCAAGCGGACCAAGAGACCCAGTACTTC
CASSLTQADQETQYF
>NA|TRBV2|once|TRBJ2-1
TGTGCCAGCACCATCGACGGCGGGAACTACAATGAGCAGTTCTTC
CASTIDGGNYNEQFF
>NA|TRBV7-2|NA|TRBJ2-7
TGTGCCAGCAGCTTAATCAGATACGAGCAGTACTTC
CASSLIRYEQYF
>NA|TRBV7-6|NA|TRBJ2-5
TGTGCCAGCAGCTTAGGACGGAGGGGCCGGGGGCAAGAGACCCAGTACTTC
CASSLGRRGRGQETQYF
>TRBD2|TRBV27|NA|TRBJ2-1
TGTGCCAGCATCCCCCCGAACACAAAAACGGGACTAAAGAATGAGCAGTTCTTC
CASIPPNTKTGLKNEQFF
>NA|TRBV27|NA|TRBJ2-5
TGTGCCAGCAGACGACTCGGAGGACAAGAGACCCAGTACTTC
CASRRLGGQETQYF
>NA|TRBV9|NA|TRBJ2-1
TGTGCCAGCAGCGTAACCGCGTCGGGTGTGGAGCAGTTCTTC
CASSVTASGVEQFF
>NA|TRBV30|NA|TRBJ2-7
TGTGCCTGGAGTGTACTAGGTCGAAGCTCCTACGAGCAGTACTTC
CAWSVLGRSSYEQYF
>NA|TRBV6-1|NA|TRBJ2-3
TGTGCCAGCAGTGAAGGGGCTGGGAACACAGATACGCAGTATTTT
CASSEGAGNTDTQYF
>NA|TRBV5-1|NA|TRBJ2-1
TGCGCCAGCAGCTACAACCCTAACAAGAATGAGCAGTTCTTC
CASSYNPNKNEQFF
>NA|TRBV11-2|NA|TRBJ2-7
TGTGCCAGCAGCTTAGATCCGGTAGCCTACGAGCAGTACTTC
CASSLDPVAYEQYF
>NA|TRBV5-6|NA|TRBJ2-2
TGTGCCAGCAGCTTGGGCCGGTCCGGGGAGCTGTTTTTT
CASSLGRSGELFF
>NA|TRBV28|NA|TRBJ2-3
TGTGCCAGCAGTCCTACAGGGACAGATACGCAGTATTTT
CASSPTGTDTQYF
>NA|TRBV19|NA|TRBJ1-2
TGTGCCAGTAGTGCCAAGGAACTAGGCCGCTATGGCTACACCTTC
CASSAKELGRYGYTF
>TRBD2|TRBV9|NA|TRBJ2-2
TGTGCCAGCAGCGTAGCGGATGCCGGACTAGGTAACACCGGGGAGCTGTTTTTT
CASSVADAGLGNTGELFF
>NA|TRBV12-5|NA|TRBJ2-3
TGTGCTAGTGGGCCGGGCTCCACAGATACGCAGTATTTT
CASGPGSTDTQYF
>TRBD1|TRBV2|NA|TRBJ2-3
TGTGCCAGCAGCCCGGGACAGGGCACAGATACGCAGTATTTT
CASSPGQGTDTQYF
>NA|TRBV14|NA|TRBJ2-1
TGTGCCAGCAGCCAAGGGGCACGTCTCAATGAGCAGTTCTTC
CASSQGARLNEQFF
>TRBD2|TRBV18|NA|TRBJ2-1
TGTGCCAGCTCACGGGGGGGATCCTACAATGAGCAGTTCTTC
CASSRGGSYNEQFF
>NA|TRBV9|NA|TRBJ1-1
TGTGCCAGCAGCGTAGGGGCCCTGGGGTTCACTGAAGCTTTCTTT
CASSVGALGFTEAFF
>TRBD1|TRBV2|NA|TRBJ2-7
TGTGCCAGCAGTCCGGGACAGGGACGCTACGAGCAGTACTTC
CASSPGQGRYEQYF
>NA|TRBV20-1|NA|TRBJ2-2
TGCAGTGCTGAGGACACCGGGGAGCTGTTTTTT
CSAEDTGELFF
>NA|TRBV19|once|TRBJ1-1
TGTGCCAGTAGTATCGCCGGGGATACTGAAGCTTTCTTT
CASSIAGDTEAFF
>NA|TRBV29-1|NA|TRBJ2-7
TGCAGCGTAACGGGACACTCCTACGAGCAGTACTTC
CSVTGHSYEQYF
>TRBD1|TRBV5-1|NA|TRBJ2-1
TGCGCCAGCAGCACTGGGGACAGGGGACGCAATGAGCAGTTCTTC
CASSTGDRGRNEQFF
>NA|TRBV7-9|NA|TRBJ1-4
TGTGCCAGCAGCTCGATTCTGGGGCGCGACAATGAAAAACTGTTTTTT
CASSSILGRDNEKLFF
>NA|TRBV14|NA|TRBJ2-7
TGTGCCAGCAGCCAAGCAGGAAGCTCCTACGAGCAGTACTTC
CASSQAGSSYEQYF
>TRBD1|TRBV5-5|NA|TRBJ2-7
TGTGCCAGCAGGGCATGGACAGGGAACTACGAGCAGTACTTC
CASRAWTGNYEQYF
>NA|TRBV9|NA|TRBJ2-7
TGTGCCAGCACCGTGGGGGTTCAAGCTTACGAGCAGTACTTC
CASTVGVQAYEQYF
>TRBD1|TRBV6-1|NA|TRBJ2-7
TGTGCCAGCACTAAAGGGACAGGGCCCTACGAGCAGTACTTC
CASTKGTGPYEQYF
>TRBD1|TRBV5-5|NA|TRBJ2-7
TGTGCCAGCAGCTTGCGGGACAGCACCTACGAGCAGTACTTC
CASSLRDSTYEQYF
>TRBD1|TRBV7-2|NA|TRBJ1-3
TGTGCCAGCAGCTTAACGGGGCCCGGGACAGTCTCTGGAAACACCATATATTTT
CASSLTGPGTVSGNTIYF
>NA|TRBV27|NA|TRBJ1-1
TGTGCCAGCAGTTTATCAACGGGCAACACTGAAGCTTTCTTT
CASSLSTGNTEAFF
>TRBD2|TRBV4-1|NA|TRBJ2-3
TGCGCCAGCAGCCCTTCTAGCGGGAGCGATACGCAGTATTTT
CASSPSSGSDTQYF
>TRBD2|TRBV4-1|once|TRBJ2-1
TGCGCCAGCAGCCAAGATCCGGGAGGAGGAACTTACAATGAGCAGTTCTTC
CASSQDPGGGTYNEQFF
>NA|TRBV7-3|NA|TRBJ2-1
TGTGCCAGCAGCTTAATTAATTTAGCGGAGAGCAATGAGCAGTTCTTC
CASSLINLAESNEQFF
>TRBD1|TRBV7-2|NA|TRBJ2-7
TGTGCCAGCAGGCAGCCGGGACAGGGCTCCTACGAGCAGTACTTC
CASRQPGQGSYEQYF
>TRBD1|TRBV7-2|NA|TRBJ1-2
TGTGCCAGCAGCTTAACCCGGGACAGGGCGAATGGCTACACCTTC
CASSLTRDRANGYTF
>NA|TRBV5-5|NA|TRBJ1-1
TGTGCCAGCAGCTTGTTCGGGGGCCTCAACACTGAAGCTTTCTTT
CASSLFGGLNTEAFF
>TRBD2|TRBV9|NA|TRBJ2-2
TGTGCCAGCAATCTAGCGGGAGGGGAGCTGTTTTTT
CASNLAGGELFF
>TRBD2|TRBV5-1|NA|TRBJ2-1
TGCGCCAGCAGCTTTTTTCCAATTGCTAGCGGGAGGGCCGGTGAGCAGTTCTTC
CASSFFPIASGRAGEQFF
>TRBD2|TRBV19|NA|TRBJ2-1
TGTGCCAGTAGCGGGAGGGCCTTGACCTACAATGAGCAGTTCTTC
CASSGRALTYNEQFF
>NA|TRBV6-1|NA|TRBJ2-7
TGTGCCAGCAGTATACTCGTCGAGCAGTACTTC
CASSILVEQYF
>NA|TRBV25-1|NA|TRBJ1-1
TGTGCCAGCAGGGGTGCTGAAGCTTTCTTT
CASRGAEAFF
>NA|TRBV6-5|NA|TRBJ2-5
TGTGCCAGCAGGCGGGGTAACAGCGTGGGAGAGACCCAGTACTTC
CASRRGNSVGETQYF
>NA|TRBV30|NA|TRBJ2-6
TGTGCCTGGAGCGACGGGAGCTCTGGGGCCAACGTCCTGACTTTC
CAWSDGSSGANVLTF
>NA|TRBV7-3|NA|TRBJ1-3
TGTGCCAGCACCGCGGACAGCAGCGGTAACACCATATATTTT
CASTADSSGNTIYF
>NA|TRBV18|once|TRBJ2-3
TGTGCCAGCGTGGGGACTAGCACAGATACGCAGTATTTT
CASVGTSTDTQYF